Sequencing of this T cell receptor (beta chain) was carried out in a study of CD8 T cells in ankylosing spondylitis (TCRdb year 2017). In the study overall: To find TCR variants linked to disease, the study profiled T cell receptor beta repertoires in ankylosing spondylitis patients and healthy donors. Samples of peripheral blood were taken, and for ankylosing spondylitis patients, synovial fluid was collected as well. The full study cohort comprised 25 or so ankylosing spondylitis patients and about a hundred healthy donors.

Results the study describes overall, beyond this receptor: Blood from ankylosing spondylitis patients appeared to be characterized by a TCR beta motif made up of under 10 highly homologous amino acid variants. Some TCR beta motif variants had previously been reported in synovial fluid and blood of reactive arthritis patients, which suggested common disease-initiation mechanisms. A CD8+ phenotype was shown by the disease-linked clones, which were found at relatively low frequencies in peripheral blood. The disease-linked clones were reported to be significantly enriched in matched synovial fluid samples from ankylosing spondylitis patients.

CDR1 and CDR2 are read off the germline V gene as MNHNS and SASEGT. From the cysteine through the phenylalanine, the CDR3 covers 12 amino acids. Left in the record is the CDR3 DNA by itself, 36 bases read in frame from the first base. The trim is 8 bases for V and 10 bases for J, with a gap of 15 bases between the germline ends. This clonotype was detected ten times or more. It has no known antigen specificity. The input lacks base qualities; no much larger clone sits a single base away. Sequencing instrument: Illumina HiSeq 2500. Quantitative 5'-RACE with molecular barcodes was the method used to prepare the TCR beta libraries. Turning to the authors' computational methods: A new computational method based on a probabilistic model of VDJ rearrangement was used to identify disease-linked TCR variants. Through fastp at Q25 and MiXCR, TCRdb rebuilt clones from the public reads, retaining in-frame beta chains. Every distinct CDR3 protein forms one entry, paired with its most common genes and DNA. It is TCRdb's table, rather than the study itself, that gives the V and J calls and clone size. For this sample the table gives some 200,000 distinct CDR3 sequences, of which about 26% were detected only once. The top ten clonotypes cover 6.6% of the sample.

Sequencing was carried out using blood, either unsorted or a sorted T cell fraction (not recorded which). This clonotype originated in a male donor with ankylosing spondylitis or in good health (not recorded which). This sequence uses TRBV6-1 and TRBJ2-1, with no D gene named confidently. The CDR3 sequence is CASVGRGREQFF. The sequenced DNA: TGTGCCAGCGTCGGCAGAGGTAGAGAGCAGTTCTTC.